Sequencing of this T cell receptor beta chain was carried out in a study of T cells in localized non-small cell lung cancer. Findings and caveats of the study: Blood T cell density predicted longer survival; adjacent-lung clonality, shorter.

Trimming cost V 5 bases and J 0 bases, with 7 bases left between them. CDR1 KGHSH and CDR2 LQKENI come from the germline V gene. This CDR3 spans 13 amino acids. Sequenced by immunoSEQ multiplex PCR; TCRdb stores in-frame clones only, minus some. Of some 72,000 clones in the sample, just under 85% were seen once. This clone has more than one count but fewer than ten. Antigen: not known. The source is a man aged 35-69 years with stage I lung adenocarcinoma. The genes are TRBV18 and TRBJ1-1; D is undetermined. The sequencing here drew on peripheral blood, taken before any cancer treatment. CDR3 DNA: TGTGCCAGCTCATTGACCGTGAACACTGAAGCTTTCTTT. Encoded protein: CASSLTVNTEAFF.